The 20 T cell receptor beta chains in this list originate from one sample, sequenced in a study of T cell changes during pregnancy in multiple sclerosis. The repertoire was sequenced with immunoSEQ multiplex PCR; TCRdb's copy has only in-frame clones and lacks some. The repertoire includes roughly 120,000 clones, 92% of them detected once, and about 1.5% sits in the top ten. The source material was peripheral blood, sampled in the third trimester of pregnancy. The receptors were gathered from a female donor with multiple sclerosis, enrolled in a pregnancy study.

The CDR3: CAWASPPGANYGYTF. CDR3 bases: TGTGCCTGGGCTTCTCCCCCAGGGGCGAACTATGGCTACACCTTC. The rearrangement joins TRBV30 to TRBJ1-2, with TRBD1 as a possible D gene (6 bases). The germline V gene encodes CDR1 GTSNPN and CDR2 SVGIG (reference sequence). V lost 5 bases, J lost 2 bases, and 18 bases lay in between. The CDR3 sequence is 15 residues long. Full variable domain (missing parts from reference TRBV30 and TRBJ1-2): SQTIHQWPATLVQPVGSPLSLECTVEGTSNPNLYWYRQAAGRGLQLLFYSVGIGQISSEVPQNLSASRPQDRQFILSSKKLLLSDSGFYLCAWASPPGANYGYTFGSGTRLTVV.

The rearrangement uses TRBV15 and TRBJ2-5; TRBD2 agrees at 8 bases. Losses at the gene ends were 1 base for V and 0 bases for J; bases not matched to a gene: 4. Germline loops: CDR1 LNHNV, CDR2 YYDKDF (reference sequence). The CDR3 consists of 16 residues. The CDR3 is CATSRGKRGNQETQYF. In DNA, the CDR3 is TGTGCCACCAGCAGAGGGAAGCGGGGGAACCAAGAGACCCAGTACTTC.

This clone was picked up one time. The rearrangement links TRBV5-1 to TRBJ2-5; unclear D gene. The germline V gene encodes CDR1 SGHRS and CDR2 YFSETQ. This CDR3 comprises 14 residues. Trimming pared 0 bases from V and 5 bases from J, leaving 11 bases between. CDR3 amino acids: CASSLVGDTETQYF. The CDR3 DNA follows: TGCGCCAGCAGCTTGGTGGGCGATACGGAGACCCAGTACTTC.

The rearrangement links TRBV11-2 to TRBJ2-2; 9 nucleotides agree with TRBD2. The CDR3 extends over 16 amino acids. After removal of 5 bases from V and 6 bases from J, the junction contained 10 bases not matched to a gene. Germline loops: CDR1 SGHAT, CDR2 FQNNGV. The CDR3 bases are TGTGCCAGCAGCCATTATAGCGGGAGTTCCCCCGGGGAGCTGTTTTTT. Amino acids: CASSHYSGSSPGELFF.

The V gene is TRBV5-1, the J gene TRBJ2-7; TRBD1 might be the D (5 bases). The CDR3 has 13 residues. CDR1 and CDR2 (germline): SGHRS, YFSETQ. Trimming removed 3 bases at V and 0 bases at J, with 7 bases between. CDR3 sequence (DNA): TGCGCCAGCAGCTGGGGCGGCTCCTACGAGCAGTACTTC. Its protein product is CASSWGGSYEQYF.

The CDR3 nucleotides are TGTGCCAGTAGAGGCAGGGCTGATTCTGGAAACACCATATATTTT. It translates to CASRGRADSGNTIYF. The genes are TRBV19 and TRBJ1-3; weak D call: TRBD1 (5 bases). Per the germline V gene, CDR1 is LNHDA and CDR2 is SQIVND (reference sequence). Trimming pared 6 bases from V and 1 base from J, leaving 13 bases between. The CDR3 is made up of 15 amino acids. Filled out from reference TRBV19 and TRBJ1-3, the complete variable domain reads DGGITQSPKYLFRKEGQNVTLSCEQNLNHDAMYWYRQDPGQGLRLIYYSQIVNDFQKGDIAEGYSVSREKKESFPLTVTSAQKNPTAFYLCASRGRADSGNTIYFGEGSWLTVV.

The chain recombines TRBV12-2 with TRBJ1-1; the D call in the table, TRBD1, was not verified against the DNA. TRBV12-2 corresponds to a pseudogene. CDR3 length: 15 residues. CDR3 loop: CASRPRPDGNTEAFF. The CDR3, as DNA: TGTGCAAGTCGCCCCCGTCCAGATGGGAACACTGAAGCTTTCTTT.

The rearrangement uses TRBV7-9 and TRBJ1-6, with no clear D. Trimming stripped 3 bases from V and 2 bases from J, with 14 bases between. From germline, CDR1 is SEHNR and CDR2 FQNEAQ (reference sequence). The CDR3 covers 17 residues. For the CDR3, the DNA is TGTGCCAGCAGCTTCGATGGGCCGGGGACCTATAATTCACCCCTCCACTTT. Its protein is CASSFDGPGTYNSPLHF.

This clone was recorded only once. J is TRBJ2-7 and V is TRBV5-1, with D perhaps TRBD1 (5 bases). The V and J ends lost 1 base and 4 bases respectively, with 9 bases between them. Germline CDR1 SGHRS, CDR2 YFSETQ. The CDR3 is made up of 13 amino acids. The CDR3 DNA sequence: TGCGCCAGCAGCTTGCAGGGTGGGTACGAGCAGTACTTC. It is translated as CASSLQGGYEQYF.

The chain is built from TRBV16 and TRBJ1-1; D may be TRBD1 (6 bases). V was pared by 3 bases and J by 2 bases, with 13 bases between. CDR1 and CDR2 from the germline V gene are KGHSY and FQNENV. The CDR3 is made up of 15 amino acids. The CDR3: CASSQGAMGNTEAFF. For the CDR3, the DNA is TGTGCCAGCAGCCAGGGGGCAATGGGTAACACTGAAGCTTTCTTT.

The V call is TRBV5-6, the J call TRBJ2-7; 7 bases are a match to TRBD2. Per the germline V gene, CDR1 is SGHDT and CDR2 is YYEEEE. The CDR3 consists of 17 residues. The V segment lost 2 bases and the J segment 0 bases; nucleotides outside the gene matches: 11. The CDR3 nucleotides are TGTGCCAGCAGCTTCCGCGGTAGCGGGCGATCCTCCTACGAGCAGTACTTC. Protein sequence: CASSFRGSGRSSYEQYF. Variable domain in full (rest from reference TRBV5-6 and TRBJ2-7): DAGVTQSPTHLIKTRGQQVTLRCSPKSGHDTVSWYQQALGQGPQFIFQYYEEEERQRGNFPDRFSGHQFPNYSSELNVNALLLGDSALYLCASSFRGSGRSSYEQYFGPGTRLTVT.

V is TRBV7-6 and J is TRBJ2-1; TRBD2 aligns across 13 bases. V trimming: 5 bases; J trimming: 3 bases; junction bases outside the gene matches: 7. Germline lookup yields CDR1 SGHVS and CDR2 FNYEAQ. CDR3 size: 17 residues. The CDR3 DNA is TGTGCCAGCAGCCTTGGACTAGCGGGAGCAGGCTACAATGAGCAGTTCTTC. This encodes CASSLGLAGAGYNEQFF.

The J gene is TRBJ1-2, the V gene TRBV5-8; D is ambiguous. This CDR3 has 12 residues. Per the germline V gene, CDR1 is SGHTS and CDR2 is YDEGEE. With 10 bases removed from V and 3 bases from J, the gap between germline ends came to 13 bases. CDR3 DNA: TGTGCCGGAGCGATCCTCGACTATGGCTACACCTTC. As protein: CAGAILDYGYTF.

The chain employs TRBV7-9 and TRBJ2-2; tentatively, D is TRBD1 (5 bases). V dropped 2 bases and J dropped 4 bases, with 8 bases sitting between them. Germline values: CDR1 SEHNR, CDR2 FQNEAQ (reference sequence). This CDR3 has 14 residues. CDR3 loop: CASSLSQGTGELFF. CDR3 sequence (DNA): TGTGCCAGCAGCTTAAGTCAGGGCACCGGGGAGCTGTTTTTT.

This sequence joins TRBV4-1 and TRBJ1-2; D might be TRBD1 (6 bases). V lost 2 bases and J 5 bases, leaving 12 bases between the germline ends. This CDR3 contains 14 residues. Germline V gene data show CDR1 as MGHRA and CDR2 as YSYEKL. In nucleotides, the CDR3 is TGCGCCAGCAGCCAAACCGGGACAACTTATGGCTACACCTTC. Protein product: CASSQTGTTYGYTF.

The chain carries TRBV7-2 and TRBJ2-7, with TRBD2 matching 13 bases. Germline V gene data show CDR1 as SGHTA and CDR2 as FQGNSA. V shed 5 bases and J 5 bases; nucleotides not matched to a gene: 3. The CDR3 runs 14 residues. The CDR3 region has the DNA TGTGCCAGCAGCCCGGGACTAGCGGGGAACGAGCAGTACTTC. It is translated as CASSPGLAGNEQYF.

The chain joins TRBV6-6 to TRBJ1-2; 10 bases agree with TRBD1. Germline-derived CDR1 and CDR2 are MNHNY and SVGAGI (reference sequence). The CDR3 is made up of 15 amino acids. V lost 2 bases to trimming and J lost 4 bases; unmatched junction nucleotides: 4. CDR3: CASSYGTGDGYGYTF. As DNA, the CDR3 is TGTGCCAGCAGTTACGGGACAGGGGACGGCTATGGCTACACCTTC.

The V call is TRBV10-2, the J call TRBJ2-1; possible D gene TRBD2, 5 bases. This CDR3 comprises 18 residues. Trimming took off 3 bases at V and 7 bases at J, with 25 bases between the two ends. Germline V gives CDR1 WSHSY, CDR2 SAAADI. CDR3 bases: TGCGCCAGCAGTGACGGTTACGGACTCCAAGGCATTACAAATGAGCAGTTCTTC. It codes for CASSDGYGLQGITNEQFF.

The DNA for the CDR3 is TGTGCCAGCAGTGAATCGGGGGGCGGCCCTTACCTTAACTATGGCTACACCTTC. It encodes CASSESGGGPYLNYGYTF. The V and J genes are TRBV2 and TRBJ1-2, with D possibly matching TRBD1 (6 bases). Germline-derived CDR1 and CDR2 are SNHLY and FYNNEI. Trimming shortened V by 2 bases and J by 1 base, and 20 bases separated the two germline ends. This CDR3 comprises 18 residues.

This chain joins TRBV2 and TRBJ2-1; 12 bases align to TRBD2. V was clipped by 5 bases and J by 8 bases; unmatched bases: 7. Germline CDR1 SNHLY, CDR2 FYNNEI. The CDR3 runs to 15 residues. The CDR3 region is CASSSMTSGSDEQFF. CDR3 DNA: TGTGCCAGCAGTTCGATGACTAGCGGGAGTGATGAGCAGTTCTTC.